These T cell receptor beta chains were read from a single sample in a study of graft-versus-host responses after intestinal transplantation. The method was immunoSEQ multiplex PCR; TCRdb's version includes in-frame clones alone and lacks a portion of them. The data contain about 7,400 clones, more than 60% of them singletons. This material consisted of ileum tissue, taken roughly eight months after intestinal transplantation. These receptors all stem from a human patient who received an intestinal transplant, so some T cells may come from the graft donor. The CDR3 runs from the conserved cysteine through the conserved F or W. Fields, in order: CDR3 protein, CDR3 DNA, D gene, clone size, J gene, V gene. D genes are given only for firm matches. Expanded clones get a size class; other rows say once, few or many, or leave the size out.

CDR3: CASSNSGTGTSYTF
DNA: TGTGCCAGCAGTAACTCCGGGACAGGGACGAGCTACACCTTC
D: TRBD1
size: .
J: TRBJ1-2
V: TRBV27

CDR3: CASSSAGGNNEQFF
DNA: TGTGCCAGCAGCTCAGCGGGGGGGAACAATGAGCAGTTCTTC
D: TRBD2
size: .
J: TRBJ2-1
V: TRBV7-9

CDR3: CASTPSGTVSYNEQFF
DNA: TGTGCCAGCACTCCAAGCGGGACAGTTTCCTACAATGAGCAGTTCTTC
D: .
size: medium-sized
J: TRBJ2-1
V: TRBV9

CDR3: CASSLDAGGENNEQFF
DNA: TGTGCCAGCAGCTTAGATGCCGGGGGGGAGAACAATGAGCAGTTCTTC
D: TRBD2
size: few
J: TRBJ2-1
V: TRBV7-4

CDR3: CASLQYYPRKTYGYTF
DNA: TGTGCCAGCTTGCAGTATTATCCACGAAAGACCTATGGCTACACCTTC
D: .
size: .
J: TRBJ1-2
V: TRBV5-8

CDR3: CASSYVRGFQYF
DNA: TGTGCCAGCAGTTACGTCAGGGGATTTCAGTACTTC
D: .
size: .
J: TRBJ2-4
V: TRBV6-5

CDR3: CASSLQFQGQPQHF
DNA: TGTGCCAGCAGTTTACAATTCCAGGGCCAGCCCCAGCATTTT
D: .
size: few
J: TRBJ1-5
V: TRBV28

CDR3: CASSPTGGYGYTF
DNA: TGTGCCAGCAGCCCCACAGGGGGCTATGGCTACACCTTC
D: TRBD1
size: .
J: TRBJ1-2
V: TRBV28

CDR3: CAIGKGQWAEAFF
DNA: TGTGCCATCGGTAAGGGGCAATGGGCTGAAGCTTTCTTT
D: .
size: .
J: TRBJ1-1
V: TRBV10-3

CDR3: CASSFLANRGSGNTQYF
DNA: TGTGCCAGCAGCTTTTTGGCAAACAGGGGGAGTGGAAATACGCAGTATTTT
D: TRBD1
size: .
J: TRBJ2-3
V: TRBV11-2